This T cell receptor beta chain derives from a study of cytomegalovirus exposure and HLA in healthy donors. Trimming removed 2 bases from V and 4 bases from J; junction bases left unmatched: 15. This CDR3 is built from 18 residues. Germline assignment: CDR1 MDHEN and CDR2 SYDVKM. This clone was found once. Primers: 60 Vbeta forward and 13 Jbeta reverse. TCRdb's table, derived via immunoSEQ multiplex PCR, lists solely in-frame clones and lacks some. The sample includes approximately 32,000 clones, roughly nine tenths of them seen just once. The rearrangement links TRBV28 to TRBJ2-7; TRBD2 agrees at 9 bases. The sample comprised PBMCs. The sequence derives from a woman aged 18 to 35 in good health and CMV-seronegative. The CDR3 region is CASSLRGPSGRPGYEQYF. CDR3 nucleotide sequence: TGTGCCAGCAGTTTACGTGGGCCAAGCGGGAGGCCCGGGTACGAGCAGTACTTC.